This is a list of T cell receptor beta chains from one sample in a study of neoadjuvant nivolumab and ipilimumab in lung cancer. TCRdb's copy holds only in-frame clones and misses some; the assay was immunoSEQ multiplex PCR. Of tens of thousands of clones in the sample, less than 95% were seen once. The source material was peripheral blood, sampled after neoadjuvant nivolumab, alone or with ipilimumab, at or shortly before surgery. The receptors stem from an adult with non-small cell lung cancer. CDR3s include the opening cysteine and the closing phenylalanine or tryptophan. The order of the fields is clone size, D gene, J gene, V gene, CDR3 DNA, CDR3 protein. D genes are given only for firm matches. The listing skips clone size in some rows; elsewhere it reads once, few, many or a size class.

NA,NA,TRBJ2-3,TRBV7-9,TGTGCCAGCAGCTTAGCGCTAGCAAGGGAGTATTTT,CASSLALAREYF
NA,NA,TRBJ1-4,TRBV5-5,TGTGCCAGCAGCTCGCCGGGGACCAAGGAAGGCGAAAAACTGTTTTTT,CASSSPGTKEGEKLFF
NA,TRBD2,TRBJ2-1,TRBV5-4,TGTGCCAGCAGCGCCGGACTAGCGGGGGTGGGTGAGCAGTTCTTC,CASSAGLAGVGEQFF
once,NA,TRBJ2-3,TRBV9,TGTGCCAGCAGCGTTTCTAGCGTTTGGAGCACAGATACGCAGTATTTT,CASSVSSVWSTDTQYF
NA,NA,TRBJ1-5,TRBV7-3,TGTGCCAGCAGCTTAGTCCAGACATCCCATCAGCCCCAGCATTTT,CASSLVQTSHQPQHF
NA,NA,TRBJ2-5,TRBV18,TGTGCCAGCGCACAGGGCCAAGAGACCCAGTACTTC,CASAQGQETQYF
NA,NA,TRBJ1-2,TRBV9,TGTGCCAGCAGCGTTTCCACAGGCTTCGGCTACACCTTC,CASSVSTGFGYTF
NA,TRBD2,TRBJ2-5,TRBV6-5,TGTGCCAGCAGTTACTCTCCTAGCGGGGGGTCCCCGACCCAGTACTTC,CASSYSPSGGSPTQYF
once,NA,TRBJ2-7,TRBV7-2,TGTGCCAGCAGCTTAGCGCTGCAGGGTAACGAGCAGTACTTC,CASSLALQGNEQYF
once,NA,TRBJ1-3,TRBV4-3,TGCGCCAGCAGCCCAGGGGTTGCTGGAAACACCATATATTTT,CASSPGVAGNTIYF
NA,TRBD2,TRBJ2-5,TRBV10-2,TGCGCCAGCAGACTAGCGGGGGCCGGGAACCAAGAGACCCAGTACTTC,CASRLAGAGNQETQYF
NA,NA,TRBJ2-2,TRBV10-2,TGCGCCAGCACCCCGGGACTTAACACCGGGGAGCTGTTTTTT,CASTPGLNTGELFF
NA,NA,TRBJ2-5,TRBV15,TGTGCCACCAGCAGAGAGGCTAGTCAAGAGACCCAGTACTTC,CATSREASQETQYF
NA,NA,TRBJ1-4,TRBV7-9,TGTGCCAGCAGCTTATGGCAGACCAATGAAAAACTGTTTTTT,CASSLWQTNEKLFF
NA,NA,TRBJ1-2,TRBV5-5,TGTGCCAGCAGCTTGGCGGGATTTAACTATGGCTACACCTTC,CASSLAGFNYGYTF
NA,TRBD1,TRBJ1-1,TRBV7-7,TGTGCCAGCAGCCGGGACAGGAACACTGAAGCTTTCTTT,CASSRDRNTEAFF
NA,NA,TRBJ2-7,TRBV2,TGTGCCAGCGGTGACTACGAGCAGTACTTC,CASGDYEQYF
NA,NA,TRBJ1-3,TRBV9,TGTGCCAGCAGCGTTGCTACAGGGAAGGGAAACACCATATATTTT,CASSVATGKGNTIYF